This T cell receptor beta chain was found in a study of T cell changes during pregnancy in multiple sclerosis. With 5 bases removed from V and 2 bases from J, the gap between germline ends came to 12 bases. The CDR3 extends over 14 amino acids. The germline V gene has CDR1 LNHDA and CDR2 SQIVND (reference sequence). Using immunoSEQ multiplex PCR, the repertoire was profiled, and TCRdb retains in-frame clones only, with some absent. The sample has approximately 100,000 clones, around 90% seen once. The rearrangement uses TRBV19 and TRBJ2-5; possibly TRBD1 for D (6 bases). This receptor was obtained from a female donor with multiple sclerosis, enrolled in a pregnancy study. The sequences come from peripheral blood, collected before pregnancy. Written as DNA, the CDR3 is TGTGCCAGTAGTCAAGGACAGTTACAAGAGACCCAGTACTTC. Amino acid sequence: CASSQGQLQETQYF.